The T cell receptor beta chain described here comes from a study of T cells in Graves' hyperthyroidism and ophthalmopathy (dated by TCRdb to between 2017 and 2020). Study-wide context: Peripheral blood samples were taken at the time of initial diagnosis, prior to any treatment. TCR V-J signatures able to tell the groups apart were searched for in a discovery cohort of 90 to 100 patients, of whom roughly 42 had Graves' ophthalmopathy and 55 to 60 had stable Graves' hyperthyroidism. Following sampling, methimazole starting at 30 mg daily was given to hyperthyroidism patients, and high-dose intravenous methylprednisolone was given to ophthalmopathy patients. The study also compared thyroid tissue and blood T-cell repertoires from about six Graves' hyperthyroidism patients. The 75 to 100 discovery patients were randomly split 7:3 into training and test sets. The paper reports TCR Vbeta CDR3 sequencing of roughly 140 peripheral blood samples: around 41 ophthalmopathy, about 75 hyperthyroidism and approximately 17 progressor patients. Prospective prediction of ophthalmopathy was tested in an independent validation cohort consisting of fewer than 20 hyperthyroidism patients and 15 to 17 patients who later progressed to ophthalmopathy.

General conclusions and limits of the study: In cross-validation, a model built on a 13 V-J signature told ophthalmopathy apart from stable hyperthyroidism with 87.88% sensitivity and 81% to 82% specificity, and in testing the same model reached 80%/75%. Most expanded thyroid clonotypes (frequency above 0.001) were also detected in blood, a finding suggesting that blood repertoires may reflect thyroid immune responses. No statistical method was used to fix the sample size in advance, and group allocation was not hidden from the investigators. During validation, the model predicted progression to ophthalmopathy a median of about 6.5 months ahead of onset, with roughly 65% sensitivity and around 72% specificity.

The TCR beta CDR3 regions were amplified from the RNA transcripts. The first round of RT-PCR for the TCR CDR3 was performed with the HTBI primer set and the Qiagen OneStep RT-PCR kit. A second multiplex PCR round built the libraries, followed by size selection and purification. Sequencing of the libraries was done on an Illumina HiSeq2000 using paired-end 100 bp reads. The original pipeline was this. SOAPnuke was used to process the raw data, removing reads that contained adapters or uncalled bases, had a mean Phred below 15, or lacked an exact match to the constant primer or identifier. COPE v1.2.5 was used to merge the high-quality paired reads, and each unique nucleotide sequence was defined as a clonotype. Clonotypes were aligned to IMGT TRBV, TRBD and TRBJ reference segments using MiTCR v1.1. The analysis was restricted to V-J combinations with a frequency above 0.0001, which together covered 99% to 99.2% of the repertoires. A TCS score was defined as the ratio between F50 (clonal expansion) and ExV (chaos), using BLOSUM62-based TCRdist between CDR3 peptides within each V-J. Welch's t-statistics and random forest reduced 450 to 600 V-J features to 13, which were used in a naive Bayes classifier (R e1071). TCRdb reran the public reads through fastp at Q25 and MiXCR, keeping productive beta chains. All rows with the same CDR3 protein become a single entry with the most common DNA and genes. The authors' filters were not applied to this entry. The sample has more than 450,000 distinct CDR3 sequences on record, nearly 20% of them singletons. Approximately 48% of the sample goes to the ten largest clones.

Sequences SGDLS (CDR1) and YYNGEE (CDR2) are obtained from the germline V gene. Trimming leaves V shorter by 0 bases and J shorter by 7 bases, with the junction holding 10 bases beyond the gene matches. The CDR3 spans 15 residues, from the cysteine through the phenylalanine. The CDR3 DNA has 45 bases and is translated from base 1. Concerning this clonotype: Its antigen is unknown. No much larger clone exists at a distance of one base, and base qualities are not known.

In the ophthalmopathy patients, disease was moderately to severely active, with a Clinical Activity Score of 3 or more, a NOSPECS grade of 4 or more, and a duration of less than 3 months. Any patient with an uncontrolled infection, another autoimmune disease, pregnancy or lactation was excluded. Diagnoses were based on clinical symptoms, serum thyroxine and TRAb, thyroid ultrasound and orbital computed tomography. PBMCs were separated from approximately 9.9 ml of fresh peripheral blood using Ficoll-Paque density gradient centrifugation. Trizol reagent was used to extract total RNA, and RNA quality was then checked on an Agilent 2100 Bioanalyzer.

In this chain, TRBV9 is recombined with TRBJ2-7; 7 central bases correspond to TRBD1. Sequencing used blood. The receptor was isolated from a man aged 40-49 years with Graves' ophthalmopathy. The encoded CDR3 is CASSVGGQKYEEQYF. The nucleotide sequence is given as TGTGCCAGCAGCGTAGGGGGACAGAAATACGAGGAGCAGTACTTC.